This TCR beta chain was recovered during a study of regulatory T cells in long-lasting Graves disease. General study points: Persistent disease was associated with favored TRBV28 usage and with favored use of TRBJ1-2 and TRBJ2-5. Persistent Graves' patients had lower TCR diversity than newly diagnosed ones.

This clonotype was seen many times. Antigen specificity is unknown. Both iRepertoire HTBI primers and Arm-PCR of CDR3 regions were used to build the TCR beta libraries. Using its own MiXCR run on the multiplex PCR reads, TCRdb lists one record per CDR3 protein. This table has 300,000 to 400,000 distinct CDR3 sequences, roughly 18% appearing once. CDR3 size: 11 residues. Between the trimmed V and J ends, which lost 6 bases and 6 bases, there was a span of 9 bases. Germline loops: CDR1 MDHEN, CDR2 SYDVKM. The time point: newly diagnosed GD, antithyroid drugs for less than 3 months. The TCR library used RNA extracted from PBMCs.

V usage is TRBV28 and J usage is TRBJ2-7, with D possibly called TRBD1 or TRBD2 (5 bases each). The sample here was peripheral blood mononuclear cells (PBMCs), taken at new diagnosis, from a patient treated with antithyroid drugs. The TCR was taken from a female donor with Graves disease. CDR3 region: CASRSGTEQYF. In nucleotides, the CDR3 is TGTGCCAGCAGATCAGGGACCGAGCAGTACTTC.